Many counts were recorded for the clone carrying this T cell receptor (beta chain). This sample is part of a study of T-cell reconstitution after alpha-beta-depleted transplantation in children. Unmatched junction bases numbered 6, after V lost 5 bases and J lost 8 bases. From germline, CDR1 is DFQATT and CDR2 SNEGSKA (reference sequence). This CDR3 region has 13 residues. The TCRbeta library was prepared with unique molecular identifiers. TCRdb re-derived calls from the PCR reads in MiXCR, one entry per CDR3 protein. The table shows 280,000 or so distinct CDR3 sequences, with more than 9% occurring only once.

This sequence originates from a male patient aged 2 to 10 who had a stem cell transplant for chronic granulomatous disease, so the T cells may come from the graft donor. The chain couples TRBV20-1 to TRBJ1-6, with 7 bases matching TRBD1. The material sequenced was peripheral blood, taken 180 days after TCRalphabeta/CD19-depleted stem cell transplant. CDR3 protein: CSAFPQGDSPLHF. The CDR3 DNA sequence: TGCAGTGCTTTTCCCCAGGGGGATTCACCCCTCCACTTT.